These 7 T cell receptor beta chains share one sample of origin, sequenced in a study of CD8+CD57+ T cells in acquired aplastic anemia. Patients sequenced had flow cytometry evidence of CD8+CD57+ cell expansion. For CDR3 and TCR beta VDJ profiling, genomic DNA was the template used. TCRdb re-derived calls from the reads in MiXCR, one entry per CDR3 protein. The sample lists 89,000 or so distinct CDR3 sequences; around 70% were seen once. The sample taken for sequencing was sorted CD4+, CD8+, or CD8+CD57+ T cells (not recorded which) from PBMCs. The origin of the receptors is a human donor with aplastic anemia.

The sample holds one count of this clonotype. The chain carries TRBV25-1 and TRBJ1-3, with 7 bases fitting TRBD1. The CDR3 length is 16 residues. The germline CDR1 and CDR2 sequences are MGHDK and SYGVNS. Germline trimming cut 2 bases from V and 3 bases from J; bases unmatched to any gene: 7. CDR3: CASSEPTGKSGNTIYF. CDR3 bases: TGTGCCAGCAGTGAACCGACAGGGAAAAGTGGAAACACCATATATTTT.

This chain connects TRBV2 to TRBJ1-1; D ambiguous. The V gene's germline CDR1 is SNHLY and CDR2 FYNNEI. Trimming pared 6 bases from V and 0 bases from J, leaving 11 bases between. The CDR3 has 14 amino acids. CDR3 sequence reads: CASRDGVVNTEAFF. CDR3 in DNA: TGTGCCAGCAGAGATGGCGTGGTGAACACTGAAGCTTTCTTT.

This chain joins TRBV7-9 and TRBJ2-5; possibly TRBD1 for D (5 bases). Germline-derived CDR1 and CDR2 are SEHNR and FQNEAQ (reference sequence). This CDR3 has 11 amino acids. The CDR3 loop is CSGQNQETQYF. In nucleotides, the CDR3 is TGTTCAGGGCAGAACCAAGAGACCCAGTACTTC.

This clonotype was picked up a small number of times. V and J are TRBV2 and TRBJ1-1; 8 bases align to TRBD1. The CDR3 has 12 amino acids. Per the germline V gene, CDR1 is SNHLY and CDR2 is FYNNEI. Trimming cost V 10 bases and J 5 bases; bases outside gene matches: 6. CDR3 sequence (DNA): TGTGCCACCCCGGACAGGGTAACTGAAGCTTTCTTT. This codes for CATPDRVTEAFF.

This clonotype has a count of ten or more. The DNA for the CDR3 is TGCGCCAGCAGCTTGGCGCGGGAATTGTACGAGCAGTACTTC. Encoded protein: CASSLARELYEQYF. The rearrangement uses TRBV5-1 and TRBJ2-7, with a possible D match to TRBD2 (6 bases). V was clipped by 0 bases and J by 4 bases, with 11 bases between them. Germline assignment: CDR1 SGHRS and CDR2 YFSETQ. The CDR3 loop spans 14 amino acids.

V is TRBV6-5 and J is TRBJ1-6; perhaps TRBD1 as D (5 bases). The V gene lost 2 bases and the J gene lost 5 bases, with 10 bases spanning the gap. Germline V CDR1 and CDR2: MNHEY, SVGAGI. The CDR3 consists of 15 residues. The CDR3 nucleotides read TGTGCCAGCAGTTACGCTGACAGAAATAATTCACCCCTCCACTTT. As protein: CASSYADRNNSPLHF.

About this clonotype itself: One junction end disagrees with the germline gene, perhaps due to a read error. The chain links TRBV10-3 to TRBJ2-1, with a tentative D call TRBD2 (6 bases). The CDR3 loop spans 14 amino acids. CDR1 and CDR2 (germline): ENHRY, SYGVKD. In nucleotides, the CDR3 is TGTGCCAGCAGTGACTCGACCGGGGGCAATGAGCAGTTCTTC. Its translation is CASSDSTGGNEQFF.